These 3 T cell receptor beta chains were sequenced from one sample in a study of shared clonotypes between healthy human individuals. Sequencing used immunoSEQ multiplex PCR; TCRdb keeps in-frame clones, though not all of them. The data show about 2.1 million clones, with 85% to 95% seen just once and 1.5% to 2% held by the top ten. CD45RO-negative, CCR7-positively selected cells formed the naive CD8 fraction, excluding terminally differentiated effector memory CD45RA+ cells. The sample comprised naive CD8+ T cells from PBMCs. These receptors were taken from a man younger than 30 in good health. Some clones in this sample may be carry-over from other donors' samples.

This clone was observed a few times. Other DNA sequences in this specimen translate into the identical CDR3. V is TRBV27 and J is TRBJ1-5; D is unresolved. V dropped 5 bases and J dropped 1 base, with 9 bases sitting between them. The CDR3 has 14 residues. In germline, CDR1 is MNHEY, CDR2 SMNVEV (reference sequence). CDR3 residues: CASSPGLSNQPQHF. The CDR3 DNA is TGTGCCAGCAGTCCCGGGTTAAGCAATCAGCCCCAGCATTTT.

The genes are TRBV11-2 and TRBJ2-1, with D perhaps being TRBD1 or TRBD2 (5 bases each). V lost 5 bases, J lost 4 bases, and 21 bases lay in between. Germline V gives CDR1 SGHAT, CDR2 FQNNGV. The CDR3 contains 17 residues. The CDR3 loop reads CASSPPGTAQPYNEQFF. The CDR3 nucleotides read TGTGCCAGCAGCCCCCCCGGGACCGCTCAGCCTTACAATGAGCAGTTCTTC.

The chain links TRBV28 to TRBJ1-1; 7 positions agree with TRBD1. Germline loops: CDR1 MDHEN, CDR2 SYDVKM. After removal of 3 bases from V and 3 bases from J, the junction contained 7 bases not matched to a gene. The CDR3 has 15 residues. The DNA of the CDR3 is TGTGCCAGCAGTTTTAAGGCAGGGGGTTACACTGAAGCTTTCTTT. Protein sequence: CASSFKAGGYTEAFF.